This T cell receptor beta chain appears in the sequencing data of a study of T-cell reconstitution after alpha-beta-depleted transplantation in children. The library targeted TCRbeta and was prepared with unique molecular identifiers. TCRdb re-derived calls from the PCR reads in MiXCR, one entry per CDR3 protein. This sample has 600,000 or so distinct CDR3 sequences; 20% to 25% occur once, and the top ten carry 14%. The clonotype originates from a boy under two years old who had a stem cell transplant for acute myeloid leukemia, so the T cells may come from the graft donor. Sequenced here: PBMCs, mostly from graft donor cells, sampled 360 days after TCRalphabeta/CD19-depleted stem cell transplant.

CDR3 nucleotides: TGTGCCAGCAGTCGTAGGACAGACGTCACCGGGGAGCTGTTTTTT. Its protein product is CASSRRTDVTGELFF. J is TRBJ2-2 and V is TRBV25-1, with D perhaps TRBD1 (6 bases). The CDR3 spans 15 residues. V was cut by 5 bases and J by 4 bases, with 14 bases left in between. Germline CDR1 is MGHDK and CDR2 is SYGVNS.